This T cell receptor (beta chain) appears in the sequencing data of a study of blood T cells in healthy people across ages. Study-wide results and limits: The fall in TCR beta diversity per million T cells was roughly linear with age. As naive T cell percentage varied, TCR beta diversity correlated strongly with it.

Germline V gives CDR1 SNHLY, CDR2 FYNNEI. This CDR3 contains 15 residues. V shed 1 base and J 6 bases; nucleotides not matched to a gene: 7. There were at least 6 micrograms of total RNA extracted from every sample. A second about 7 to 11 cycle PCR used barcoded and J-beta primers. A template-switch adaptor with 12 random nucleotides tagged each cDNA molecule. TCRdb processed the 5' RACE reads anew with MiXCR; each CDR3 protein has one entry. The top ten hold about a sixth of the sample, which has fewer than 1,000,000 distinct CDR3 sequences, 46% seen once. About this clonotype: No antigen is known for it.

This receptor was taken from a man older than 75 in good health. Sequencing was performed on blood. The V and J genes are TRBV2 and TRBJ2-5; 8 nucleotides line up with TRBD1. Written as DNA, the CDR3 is TGTGCCAGCAGTGAAGTCCAGGGGGCTTTAAAGACCCAGTACTTC. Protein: CASSEVQGALKTQYF.